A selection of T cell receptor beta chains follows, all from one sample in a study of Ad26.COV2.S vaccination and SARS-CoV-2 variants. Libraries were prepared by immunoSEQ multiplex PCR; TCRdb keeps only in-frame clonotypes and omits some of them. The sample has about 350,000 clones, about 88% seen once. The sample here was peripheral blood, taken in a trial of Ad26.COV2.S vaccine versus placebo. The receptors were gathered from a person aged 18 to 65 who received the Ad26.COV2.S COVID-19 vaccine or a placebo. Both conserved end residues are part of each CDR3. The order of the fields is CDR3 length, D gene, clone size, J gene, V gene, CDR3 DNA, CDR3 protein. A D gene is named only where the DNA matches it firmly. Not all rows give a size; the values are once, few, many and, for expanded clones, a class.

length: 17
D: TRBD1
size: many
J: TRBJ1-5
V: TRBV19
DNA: TGTGCCAGTAGTATTTCCCAGGGGGCCCCTAGCAATCAGCCCCAGCATTTT
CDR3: CASSISQGAPSNQPQHF

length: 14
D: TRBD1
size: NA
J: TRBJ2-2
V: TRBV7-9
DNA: TGTGCCAGCAGCTTAGGGACAGGGACCGGGGAGCTGTTTTTT
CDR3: CASSLGTGTGELFF

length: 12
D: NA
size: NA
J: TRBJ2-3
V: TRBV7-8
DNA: TGTGCCAGCAGCCCTGGGGGAGATACGCAGTATTTT
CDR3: CASSPGGDTQYF

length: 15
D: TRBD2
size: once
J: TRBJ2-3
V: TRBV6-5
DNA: TGTGCCAGCAGTTACGCTAGCGGGGACGCAGATACGCAGTATTTT
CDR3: CASSYASGDADTQYF

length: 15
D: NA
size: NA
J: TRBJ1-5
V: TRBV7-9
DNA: TGTGCCAGCAGCCCAGGCGCGCGGGTTGGTCAGCCCCAGCATTTT
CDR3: CASSPGARVGQPQHF

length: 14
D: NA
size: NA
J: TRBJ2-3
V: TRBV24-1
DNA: TGTGCCACCAGTGATTTGGCAGCAACAGATACGCAGTATTTT
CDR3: CATSDLAATDTQYF

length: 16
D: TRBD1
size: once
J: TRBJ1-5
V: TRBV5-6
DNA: TGTGCCAGCAGTTTGGGACAGGGGATAGGCAATCAGCCCCAGCATTTT
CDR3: CASSLGQGIGNQPQHF

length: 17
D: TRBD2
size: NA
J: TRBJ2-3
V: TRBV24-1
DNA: TGTGCCACCAGTGAGGGGGGACTAGCGGGGGGCACAGATACGCAGTATTTT
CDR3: CATSEGGLAGGTDTQYF

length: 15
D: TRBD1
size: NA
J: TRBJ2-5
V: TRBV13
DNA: TGTGCCAGCAGCTTACGGGACAGGGGAGAGGAGACCCAGTACTTC
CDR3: CASSLRDRGEETQYF

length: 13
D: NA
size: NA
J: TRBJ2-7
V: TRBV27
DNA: TGTGCCAGCAGCCACAGGCCATCCTACGAGCAGTACTTC
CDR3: CASSHRPSYEQYF

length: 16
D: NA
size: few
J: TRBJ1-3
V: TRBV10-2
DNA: TGCGCCAGCATCCCCGGGGCAGGGGAGGGTGGAAACACCATATATTTT
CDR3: CASIPGAGEGGNTIYF

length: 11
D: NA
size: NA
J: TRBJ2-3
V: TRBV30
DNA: TGTGCCTGGAGTAACACAGATACGCAGTATTTT
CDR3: CAWSNTDTQYF

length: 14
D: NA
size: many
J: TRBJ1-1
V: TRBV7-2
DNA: TGTGCCAGCAGCGGGTATTCGATGAACACTGAAGCTTTCTTT
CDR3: CASSGYSMNTEAFF

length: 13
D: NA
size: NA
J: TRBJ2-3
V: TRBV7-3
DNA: TGTGCCAGCAGACGGAGGGTTACAGATACGCAGTATTTT
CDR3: CASRRRVTDTQYF

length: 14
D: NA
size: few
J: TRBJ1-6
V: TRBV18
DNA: TGTGCCAGCTCGCCGGGCTCCGATAATTCACCCCTCCACTTT
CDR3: CASSPGSDNSPLHF

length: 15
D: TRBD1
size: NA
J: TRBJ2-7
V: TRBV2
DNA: TGTGCCAGCAGTGAATACGGACAGGGGACCTACGAGCAGTACTTC
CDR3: CASSEYGQGTYEQYF

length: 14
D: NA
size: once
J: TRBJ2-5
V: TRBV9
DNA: TGTGCCAGCAGCGTAGCGGGAGCGGGAGAGACCCAGTACTTC
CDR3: CASSVAGAGETQYF

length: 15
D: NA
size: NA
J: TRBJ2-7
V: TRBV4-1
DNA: TGCGCCAGCAGCCACCAAGGGACCGAAGGTGTCGAGCAGTACTTC
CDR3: CASSHQGTEGVEQYF

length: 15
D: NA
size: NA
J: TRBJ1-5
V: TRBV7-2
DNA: TGTGCCAGCAGCTTAGGTGGGCAGGCCAATCAGCCCCAGCATTTT
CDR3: CASSLGGQANQPQHF

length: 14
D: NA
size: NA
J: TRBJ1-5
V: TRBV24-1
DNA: TGTGCCACCAGTGGGGTCCAGGGCGATCAGCCCCAGCATTTT
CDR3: CATSGVQGDQPQHF

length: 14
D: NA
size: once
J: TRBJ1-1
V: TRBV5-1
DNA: TGCGCCAGCAGCTTTGCGGAAAAGAACACTGAAGCTTTCTTT
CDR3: CASSFAEKNTEAFF

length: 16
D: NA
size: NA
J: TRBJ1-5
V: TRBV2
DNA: TGTGCCAGCAGCCGTCGGACAGCTAATAGCAATCAGCCCCAGCATTTT
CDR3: CASSRRTANSNQPQHF

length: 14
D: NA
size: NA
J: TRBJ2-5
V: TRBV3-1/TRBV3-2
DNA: TGTGCCAGCAGCCAAGCCCAAAACCAAGAGACCCAGTACTTC
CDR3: CASSQAQNQETQYF